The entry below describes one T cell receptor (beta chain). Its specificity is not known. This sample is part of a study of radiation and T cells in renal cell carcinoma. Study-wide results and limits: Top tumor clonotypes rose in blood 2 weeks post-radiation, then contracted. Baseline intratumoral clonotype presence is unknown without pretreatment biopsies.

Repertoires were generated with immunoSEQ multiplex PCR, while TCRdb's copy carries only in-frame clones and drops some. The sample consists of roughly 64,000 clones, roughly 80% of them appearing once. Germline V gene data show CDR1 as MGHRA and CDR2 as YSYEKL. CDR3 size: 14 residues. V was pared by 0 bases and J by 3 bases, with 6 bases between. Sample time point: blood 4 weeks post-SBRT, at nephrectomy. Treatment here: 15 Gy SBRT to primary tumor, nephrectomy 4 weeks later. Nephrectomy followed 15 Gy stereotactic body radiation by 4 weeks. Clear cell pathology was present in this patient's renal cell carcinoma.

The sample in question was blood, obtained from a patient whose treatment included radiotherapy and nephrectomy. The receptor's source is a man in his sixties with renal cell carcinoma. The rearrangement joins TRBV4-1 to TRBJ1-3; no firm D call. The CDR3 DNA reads TGCGCCAGCAGCCAAGAGGAATTTGGAAACACCATATATTTT. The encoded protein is CASSQEEFGNTIYF.